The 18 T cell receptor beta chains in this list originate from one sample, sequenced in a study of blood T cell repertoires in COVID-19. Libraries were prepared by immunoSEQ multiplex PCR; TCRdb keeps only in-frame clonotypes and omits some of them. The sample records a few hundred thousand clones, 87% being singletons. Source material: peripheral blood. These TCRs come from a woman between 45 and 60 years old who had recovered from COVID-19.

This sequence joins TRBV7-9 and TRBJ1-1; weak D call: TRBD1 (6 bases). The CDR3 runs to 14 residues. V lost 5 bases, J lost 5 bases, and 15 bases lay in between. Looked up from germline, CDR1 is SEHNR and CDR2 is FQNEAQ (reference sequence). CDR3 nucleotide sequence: TGTGCCAGCAGCAGACAGGAGCCGTTTACTGAAGCTTTCTTT. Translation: CASSRQEPFTEAFF.

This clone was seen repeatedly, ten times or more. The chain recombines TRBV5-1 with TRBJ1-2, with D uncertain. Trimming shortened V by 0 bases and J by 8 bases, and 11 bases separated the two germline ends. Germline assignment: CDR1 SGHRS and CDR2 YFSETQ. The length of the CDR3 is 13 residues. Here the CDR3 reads CASSLGAHRGYTF. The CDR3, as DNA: TGCGCCAGCAGCTTGGGGGCGCATCGGGGCTACACCTTC.

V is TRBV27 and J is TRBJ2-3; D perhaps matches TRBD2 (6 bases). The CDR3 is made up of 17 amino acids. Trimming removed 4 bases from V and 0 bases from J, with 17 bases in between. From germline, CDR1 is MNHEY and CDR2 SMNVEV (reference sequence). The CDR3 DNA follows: TGTGCCAGCAGTTGGCGCTTAGGGAGCGGGAGCACAGATACGCAGTATTTT. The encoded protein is CASSWRLGSGSTDTQYF.

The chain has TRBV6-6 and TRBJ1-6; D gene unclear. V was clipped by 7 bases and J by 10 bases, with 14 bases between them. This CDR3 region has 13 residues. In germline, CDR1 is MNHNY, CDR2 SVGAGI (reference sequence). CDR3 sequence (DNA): TGTGCCAGCACCTACCCGGCGGGGTCACCCCTCCACTTT. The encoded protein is CASTYPAGSPLHF.

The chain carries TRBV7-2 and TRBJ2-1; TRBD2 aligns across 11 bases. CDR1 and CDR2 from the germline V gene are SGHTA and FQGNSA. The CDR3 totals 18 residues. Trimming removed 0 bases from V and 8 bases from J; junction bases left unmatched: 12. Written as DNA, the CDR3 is TGTGCCAGCAGCTTAGCCGACATAGCTAGCGGGGGGCGGGATGAGCAGTTCTTC. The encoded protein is CASSLADIASGGRDEQFF.

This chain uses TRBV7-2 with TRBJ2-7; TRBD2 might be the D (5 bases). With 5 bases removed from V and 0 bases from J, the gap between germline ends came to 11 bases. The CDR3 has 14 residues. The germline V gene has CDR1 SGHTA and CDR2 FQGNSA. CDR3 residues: CASSPGRVSYEQYF. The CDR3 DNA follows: TGTGCCAGCAGCCCTGGGCGGGTCTCCTACGAGCAGTACTTC.

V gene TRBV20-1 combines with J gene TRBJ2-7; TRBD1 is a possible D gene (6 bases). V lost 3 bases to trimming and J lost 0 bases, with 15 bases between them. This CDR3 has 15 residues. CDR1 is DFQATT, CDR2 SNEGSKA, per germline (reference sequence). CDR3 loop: CSASIHRVSSYEQYF. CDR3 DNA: TGCAGTGCTAGTATACACAGGGTGTCCTCCTACGAGCAGTACTTC.

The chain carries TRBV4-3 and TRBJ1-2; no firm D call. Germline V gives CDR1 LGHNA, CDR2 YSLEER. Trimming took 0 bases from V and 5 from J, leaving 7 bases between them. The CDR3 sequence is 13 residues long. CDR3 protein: CASSQDLGYGYTF. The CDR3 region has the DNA TGCGCCAGCAGCCAAGATCTAGGATATGGCTACACCTTC.

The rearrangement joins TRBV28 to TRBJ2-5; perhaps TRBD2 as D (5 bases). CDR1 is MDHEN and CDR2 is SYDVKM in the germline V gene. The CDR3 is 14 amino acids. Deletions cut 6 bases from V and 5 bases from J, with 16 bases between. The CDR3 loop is CASSSAGVRETQYF. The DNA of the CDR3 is TGTGCCAGCAGCTCTGCCGGGGTCCGGGAGACCCAGTACTTC.

CDR3 amino acids: CASSESRGADTQYF. Here the CDR3 DNA reads TGTGCCAGCAGTGAGAGCAGGGGCGCAGATACGCAGTATTTT. The chain couples TRBV25-1 to TRBJ2-3, with a tentative D call TRBD1 (6 bases). The CDR3 loop spans 14 amino acids. CDR1 is MGHDK, CDR2 SYGVNS, per germline. With 3 bases removed from V and 4 bases from J, the gap between germline ends came to 11 bases.

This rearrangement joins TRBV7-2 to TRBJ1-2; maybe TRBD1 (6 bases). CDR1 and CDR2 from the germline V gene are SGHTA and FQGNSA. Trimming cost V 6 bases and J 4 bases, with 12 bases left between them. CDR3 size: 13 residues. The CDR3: CASRKTGLYGYTF. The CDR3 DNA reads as TGTGCCAGCAGAAAGACAGGCCTCTATGGCTACACCTTC.

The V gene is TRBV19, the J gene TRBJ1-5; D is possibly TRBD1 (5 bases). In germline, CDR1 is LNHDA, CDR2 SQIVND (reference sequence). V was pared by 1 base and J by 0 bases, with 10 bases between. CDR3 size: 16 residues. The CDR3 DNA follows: TGTGCCAGTAGTATAGGACAGCCAAATAGCAATCAGCCCCAGCATTTT. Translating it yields CASSIGQPNSNQPQHF.

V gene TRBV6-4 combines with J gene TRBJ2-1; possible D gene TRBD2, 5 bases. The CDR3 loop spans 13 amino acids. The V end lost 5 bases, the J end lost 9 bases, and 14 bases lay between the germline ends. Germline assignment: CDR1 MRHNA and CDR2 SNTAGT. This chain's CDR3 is CASSSRPRGEQFF. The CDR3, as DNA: TGTGCCAGCAGTTCCAGACCCCGGGGTGAGCAGTTCTTC.

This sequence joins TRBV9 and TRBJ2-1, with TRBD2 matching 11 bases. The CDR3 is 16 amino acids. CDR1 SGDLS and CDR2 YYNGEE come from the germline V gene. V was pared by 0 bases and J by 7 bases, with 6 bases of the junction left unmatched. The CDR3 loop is CASSVAPSGGRNEQFF. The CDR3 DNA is TGTGCCAGCAGCGTAGCACCTAGCGGGGGGAGGAATGAGCAGTTCTTC.

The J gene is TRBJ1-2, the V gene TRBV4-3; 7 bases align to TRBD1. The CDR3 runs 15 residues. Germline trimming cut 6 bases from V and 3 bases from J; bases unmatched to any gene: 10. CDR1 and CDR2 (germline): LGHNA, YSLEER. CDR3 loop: CASRGGQPGHYGYTF. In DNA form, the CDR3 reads TGCGCCAGCAGGGGGGGACAGCCTGGGCACTATGGCTACACCTTC.

In nucleotides, the CDR3 is TGTGCCAGCAGCTTACGACTTGTATCCAGCGGTAGTGAGCAGTTCTTC. Protein: CASSLRLVSSGSEQFF. The J gene is TRBJ2-1, the V gene TRBV7-2, with D possibly being TRBD2 (5 bases). This CDR3 region has 16 residues. V lost 2 bases, J lost 9 bases, and 20 bases lay in between. Per germline, CDR1 SGHTA and CDR2 FQGNSA. Combining the CDR3 with reference TRBV7-2 and TRBJ2-1 gives the whole variable domain GAGVSQSPSNKVTEKGKDVELRCDPISGHTALYWYRQSLGQGLEFLIYFQGNSAPDKSGLPSDRFSAERTGGSVSTLTIQRTQQEDSAVYLCASSLRLVSSGSEQFFGPGTRLTVL.

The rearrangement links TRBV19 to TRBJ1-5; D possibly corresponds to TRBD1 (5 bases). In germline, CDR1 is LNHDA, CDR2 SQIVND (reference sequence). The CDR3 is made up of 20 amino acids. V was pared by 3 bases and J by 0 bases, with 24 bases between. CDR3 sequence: CASSIDLGAGKGYSNQPQHF. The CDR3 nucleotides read TGTGCCAGTAGTATCGACCTTGGGGCAGGGAAAGGTTATAGCAATCAGCCCCAGCATTTT.

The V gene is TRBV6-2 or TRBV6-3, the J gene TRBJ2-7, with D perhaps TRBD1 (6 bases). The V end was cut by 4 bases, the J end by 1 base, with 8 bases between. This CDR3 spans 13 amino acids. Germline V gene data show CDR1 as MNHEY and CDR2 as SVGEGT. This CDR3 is CASSFTGSYEQYF. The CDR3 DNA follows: TGTGCCAGCAGTTTCACAGGGTCCTACGAGCAGTACTTC.